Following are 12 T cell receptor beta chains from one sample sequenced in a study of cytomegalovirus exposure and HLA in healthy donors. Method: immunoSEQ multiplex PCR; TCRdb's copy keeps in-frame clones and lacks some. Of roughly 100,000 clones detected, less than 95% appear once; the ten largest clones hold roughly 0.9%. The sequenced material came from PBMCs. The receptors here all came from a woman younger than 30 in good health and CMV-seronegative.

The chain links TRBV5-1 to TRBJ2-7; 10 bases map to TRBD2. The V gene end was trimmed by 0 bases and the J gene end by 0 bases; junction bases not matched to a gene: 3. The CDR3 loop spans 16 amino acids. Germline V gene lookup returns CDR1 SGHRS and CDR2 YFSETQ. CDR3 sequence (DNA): TGCGCCAGCAGCTTGGAACTAGCGGGGCCCTCCTACGAGCAGTACTTC. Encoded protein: CASSLELAGPSYEQYF.

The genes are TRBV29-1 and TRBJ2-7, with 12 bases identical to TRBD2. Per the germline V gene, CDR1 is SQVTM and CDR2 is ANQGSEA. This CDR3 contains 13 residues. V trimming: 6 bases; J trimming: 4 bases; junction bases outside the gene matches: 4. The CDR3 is CSVLGTSGYEQYF. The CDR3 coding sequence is TGCAGCGTCCTGGGGACTAGCGGGTACGAGCAGTACTTC.

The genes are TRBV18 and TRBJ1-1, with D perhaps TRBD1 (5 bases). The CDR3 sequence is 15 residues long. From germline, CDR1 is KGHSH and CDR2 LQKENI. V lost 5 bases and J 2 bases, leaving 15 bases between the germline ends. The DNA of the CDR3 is TGTGCCAGCTCATGGGCAGGGATTCCCAACACTGAAGCTTTCTTT. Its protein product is CASSWAGIPNTEAFF.

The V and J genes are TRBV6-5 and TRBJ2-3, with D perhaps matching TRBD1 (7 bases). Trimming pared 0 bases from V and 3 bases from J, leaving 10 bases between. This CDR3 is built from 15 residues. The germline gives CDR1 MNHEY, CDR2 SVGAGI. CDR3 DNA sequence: TGTGCCAGCAGTTACTCGGAGGGGGCAACAGATACGCAGTATTTT. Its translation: CASSYSEGATDTQYF.

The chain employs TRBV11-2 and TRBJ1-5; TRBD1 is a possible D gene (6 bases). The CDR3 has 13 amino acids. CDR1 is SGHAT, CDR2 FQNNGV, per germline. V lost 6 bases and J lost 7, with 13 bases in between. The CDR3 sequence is CASSGGRRQPQHF. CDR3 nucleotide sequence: TGTGCCAGCAGTGGGGGCAGGCGACAGCCCCAGCATTTT.

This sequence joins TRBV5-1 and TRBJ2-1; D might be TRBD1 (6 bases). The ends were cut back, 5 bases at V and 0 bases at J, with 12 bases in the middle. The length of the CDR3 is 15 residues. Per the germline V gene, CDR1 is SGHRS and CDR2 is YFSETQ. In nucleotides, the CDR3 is TGCGCCAGCAGTTTACAGGGAAACTCCTACAATGAGCAGTTCTTC. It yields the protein CASSLQGNSYNEQFF. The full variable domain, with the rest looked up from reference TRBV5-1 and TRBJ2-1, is KAGVTQTPRYLIKTRGQQVTLSCSPISGHRSVSWYQQTPGQGLQFLFEYFSETQRNKGNFPGRFSGRQFSNSRSEMNVSTLELGDSALYLCASSLQGNSYNEQFFGPGTRLTVL.

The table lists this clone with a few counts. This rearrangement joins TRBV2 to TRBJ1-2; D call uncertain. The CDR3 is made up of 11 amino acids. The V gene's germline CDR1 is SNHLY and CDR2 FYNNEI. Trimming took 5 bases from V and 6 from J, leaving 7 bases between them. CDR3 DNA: TGTGCCAGCAGTCTACAGAATGGCTACACCTTC. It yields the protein CASSLQNGYTF.

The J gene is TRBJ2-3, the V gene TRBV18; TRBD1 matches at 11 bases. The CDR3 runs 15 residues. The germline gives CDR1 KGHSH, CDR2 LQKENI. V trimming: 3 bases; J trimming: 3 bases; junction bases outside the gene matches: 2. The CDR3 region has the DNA TGTGCCAGCTCACCCCGGGACAGGGGGACAGATACGCAGTATTTT. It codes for CASSPRDRGTDTQYF.

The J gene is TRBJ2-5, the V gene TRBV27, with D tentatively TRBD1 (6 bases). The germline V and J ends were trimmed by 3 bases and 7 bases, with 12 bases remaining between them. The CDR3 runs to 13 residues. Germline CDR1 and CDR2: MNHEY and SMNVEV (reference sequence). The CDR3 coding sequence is TGTGCCAGCAGTTTCTTGGGGGCTGGGACCCAGTACTTC. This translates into CASSFLGAGTQYF.

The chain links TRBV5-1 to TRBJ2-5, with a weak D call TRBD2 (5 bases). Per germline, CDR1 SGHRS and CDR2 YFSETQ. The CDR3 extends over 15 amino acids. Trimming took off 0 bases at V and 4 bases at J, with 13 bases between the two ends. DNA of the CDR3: TGCGCCAGCAGCTTGGGGACGGGAATTGGAGAGACCCAGTACTTC. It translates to CASSLGTGIGETQYF.

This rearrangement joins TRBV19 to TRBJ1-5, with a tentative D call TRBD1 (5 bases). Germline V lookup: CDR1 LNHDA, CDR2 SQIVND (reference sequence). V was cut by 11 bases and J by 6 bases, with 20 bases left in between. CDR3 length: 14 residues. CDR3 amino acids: CAAGGLGGGQPQHF. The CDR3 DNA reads TGTGCCGCAGGCGGGCTGGGGGGGGGTCAGCCCCAGCATTTT.

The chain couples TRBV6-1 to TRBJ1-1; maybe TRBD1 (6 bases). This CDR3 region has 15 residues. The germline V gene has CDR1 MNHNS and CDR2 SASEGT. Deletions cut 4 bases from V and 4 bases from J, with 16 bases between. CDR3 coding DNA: TGTGCCAGCAGTGCATTATTCCAGGGGTCCACTGAAGCTTTCTTT. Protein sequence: CASSALFQGSTEAFF.